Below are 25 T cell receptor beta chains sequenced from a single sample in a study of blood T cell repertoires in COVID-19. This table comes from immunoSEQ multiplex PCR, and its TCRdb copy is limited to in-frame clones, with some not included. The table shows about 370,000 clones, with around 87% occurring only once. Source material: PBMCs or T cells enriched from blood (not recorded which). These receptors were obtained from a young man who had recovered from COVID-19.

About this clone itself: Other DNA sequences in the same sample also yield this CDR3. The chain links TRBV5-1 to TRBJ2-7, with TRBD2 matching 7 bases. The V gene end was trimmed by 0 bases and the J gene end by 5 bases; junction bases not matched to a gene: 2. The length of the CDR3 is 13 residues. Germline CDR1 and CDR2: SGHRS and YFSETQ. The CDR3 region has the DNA TGCGCCAGCAGCTTGGTAAGCGGGGACGAGCAGTACTTC. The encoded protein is CASSLVSGDEQYF.

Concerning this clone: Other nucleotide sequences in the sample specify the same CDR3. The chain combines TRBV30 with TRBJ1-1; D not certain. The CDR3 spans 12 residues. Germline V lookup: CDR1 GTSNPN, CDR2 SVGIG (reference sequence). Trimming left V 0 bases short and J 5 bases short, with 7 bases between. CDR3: CAWSVLRTEAFF. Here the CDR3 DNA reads TGTGCCTGGAGTGTACTCCGGACTGAAGCTTTCTTT.

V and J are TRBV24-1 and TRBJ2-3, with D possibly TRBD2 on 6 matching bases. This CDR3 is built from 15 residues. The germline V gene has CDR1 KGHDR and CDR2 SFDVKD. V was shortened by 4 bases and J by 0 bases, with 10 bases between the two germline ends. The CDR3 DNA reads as TGTGCCACCAGTGAAAGCCGGGGGAGCACAGATACGCAGTATTTT. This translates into CATSESRGSTDTQYF.

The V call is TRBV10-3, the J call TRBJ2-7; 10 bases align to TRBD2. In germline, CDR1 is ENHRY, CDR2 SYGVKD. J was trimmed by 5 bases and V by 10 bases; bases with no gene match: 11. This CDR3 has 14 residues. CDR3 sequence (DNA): TGTGCCACGAAGACTCCTAGCGGGAGCGACGAGCAGTACTTC. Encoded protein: CATKTPSGSDEQYF.

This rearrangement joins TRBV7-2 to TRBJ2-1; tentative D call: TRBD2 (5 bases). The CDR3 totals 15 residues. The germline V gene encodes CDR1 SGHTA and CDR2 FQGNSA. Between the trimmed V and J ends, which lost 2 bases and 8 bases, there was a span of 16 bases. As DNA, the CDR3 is TGTGCCAGCAGCTTAAGTAACTTCGGGGAACATGAGCAGTTCTTC. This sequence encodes CASSLSNFGEHEQFF.

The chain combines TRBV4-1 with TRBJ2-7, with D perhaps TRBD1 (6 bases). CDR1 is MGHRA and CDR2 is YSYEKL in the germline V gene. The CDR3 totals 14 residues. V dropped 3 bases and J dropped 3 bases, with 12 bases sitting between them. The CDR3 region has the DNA TGCGCCAGCAGCCAGTTGGGACAATTCTACGAGCAGTACTTC. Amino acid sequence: CASSQLGQFYEQYF.

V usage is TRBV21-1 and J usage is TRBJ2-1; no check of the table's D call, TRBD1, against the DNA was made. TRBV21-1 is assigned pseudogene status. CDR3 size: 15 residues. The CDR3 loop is CASSKYRVPYNEQFF. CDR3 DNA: TGTGCCAGCAGCAAATACAGGGTCCCCTACAATGAGCAGTTCTTC.

Here the CDR3 DNA reads TGCGCCAGCAGCCAATACGGACTGGGAGTGAGCAATCAGCCCCAGCATTTT. It translates to CASSQYGLGVSNQPQHF. This sequence joins TRBV4-1 and TRBJ1-5; D uncertain. The V and J ends lost 2 bases and 1 base respectively, with 15 bases between them. CDR1 and CDR2 (germline): MGHRA, YSYEKL. The CDR3 is 17 amino acids.

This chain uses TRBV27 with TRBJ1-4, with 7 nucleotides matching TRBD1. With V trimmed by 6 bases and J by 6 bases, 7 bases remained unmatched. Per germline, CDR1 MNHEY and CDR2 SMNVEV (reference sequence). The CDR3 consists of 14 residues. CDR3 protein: CASSADRVDEKLFF. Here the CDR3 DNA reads TGTGCCAGCAGCGCCGACAGGGTTGATGAAAAACTGTTTTTT.

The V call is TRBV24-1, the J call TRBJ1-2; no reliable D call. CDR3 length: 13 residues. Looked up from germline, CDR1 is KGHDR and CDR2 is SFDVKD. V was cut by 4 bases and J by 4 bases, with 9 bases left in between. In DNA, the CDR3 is TGTGCCACCAGTGAGCGACGGGGCTATGGCTACACCTTC. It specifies CATSERRGYGYTF.

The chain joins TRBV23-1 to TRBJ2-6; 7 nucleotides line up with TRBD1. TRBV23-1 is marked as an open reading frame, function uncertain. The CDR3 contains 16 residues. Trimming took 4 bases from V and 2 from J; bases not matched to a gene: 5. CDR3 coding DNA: TGCGCCAGCAGTCGGGAAACAGGGGCTGGGGCCAACGTCCTGACTTTC. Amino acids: CASSRETGAGANVLTF.

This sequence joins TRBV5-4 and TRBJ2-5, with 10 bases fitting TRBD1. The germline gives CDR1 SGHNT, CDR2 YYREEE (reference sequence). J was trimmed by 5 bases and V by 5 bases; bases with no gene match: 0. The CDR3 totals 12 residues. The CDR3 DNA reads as TGTGCCAGCAGGGGACAGGGGGAGACCCAGTACTTC. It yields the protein CASRGQGETQYF.

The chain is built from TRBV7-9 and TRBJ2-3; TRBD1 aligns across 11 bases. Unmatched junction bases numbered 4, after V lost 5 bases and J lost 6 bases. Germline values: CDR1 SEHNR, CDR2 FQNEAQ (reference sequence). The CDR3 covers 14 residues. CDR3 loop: CASSRTGGVDTQYF. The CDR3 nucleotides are TGTGCCAGCAGCCGGACAGGGGGCGTCGATACGCAGTATTTT.

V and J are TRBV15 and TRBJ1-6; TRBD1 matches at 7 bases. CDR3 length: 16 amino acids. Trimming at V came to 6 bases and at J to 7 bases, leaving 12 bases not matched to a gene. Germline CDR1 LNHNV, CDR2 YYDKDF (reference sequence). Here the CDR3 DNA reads TGTGCCACCAGGGATGCGTCCGGGACAGCAAATTCACCCCTCCACTTT. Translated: CATRDASGTANSPLHF.

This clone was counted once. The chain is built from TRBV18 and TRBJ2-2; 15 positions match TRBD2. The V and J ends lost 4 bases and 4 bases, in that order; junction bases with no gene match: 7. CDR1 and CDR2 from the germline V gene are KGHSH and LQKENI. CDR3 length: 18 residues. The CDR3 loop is CASSLGLAGGRSTGELFF. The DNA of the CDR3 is TGTGCCAGCTCACTCGGACTAGCGGGAGGGAGGAGCACCGGGGAGCTGTTTTTT.

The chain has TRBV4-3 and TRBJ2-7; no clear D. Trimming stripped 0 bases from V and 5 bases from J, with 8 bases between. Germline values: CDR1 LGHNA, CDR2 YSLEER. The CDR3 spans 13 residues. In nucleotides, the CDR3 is TGCGCCAGCAGCCAAGATCTGGGCAACGAGCAGTACTTC. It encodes CASSQDLGNEQYF.

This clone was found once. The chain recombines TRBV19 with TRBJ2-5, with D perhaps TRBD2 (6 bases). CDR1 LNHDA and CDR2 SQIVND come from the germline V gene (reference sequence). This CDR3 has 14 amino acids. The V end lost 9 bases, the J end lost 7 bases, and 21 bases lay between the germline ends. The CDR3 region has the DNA TGTGCCAGCTCCCCAATTAGGAGGGACGGGACCCAGTACTTC. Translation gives CASSPIRRDGTQYF. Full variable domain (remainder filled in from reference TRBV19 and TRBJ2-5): DGGITQSPKYLFRKEGQNVTLSCEQNLNHDAMYWYRQDPGQGLRLIYYSQIVNDFQKGDIAEGYSVSREKKESFPLTVTSAQKNPTAFYLCASSPIRRDGTQYFGPGTRLLVL.

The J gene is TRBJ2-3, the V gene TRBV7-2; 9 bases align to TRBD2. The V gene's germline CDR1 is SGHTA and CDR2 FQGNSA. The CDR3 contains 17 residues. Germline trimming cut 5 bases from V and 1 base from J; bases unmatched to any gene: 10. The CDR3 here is CASSTTPLAGGTDTQYF. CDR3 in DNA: TGTGCCAGCAGCACCACCCCACTAGCGGGCGGCACAGATACGCAGTATTTT.

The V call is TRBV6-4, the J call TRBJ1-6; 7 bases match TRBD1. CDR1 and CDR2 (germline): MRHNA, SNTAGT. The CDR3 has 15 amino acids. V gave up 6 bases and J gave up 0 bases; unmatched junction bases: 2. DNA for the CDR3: TGTGCCAGCAGGGACAGGAGCTCCTATAATTCACCCCTCCACTTT. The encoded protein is CASRDRSSYNSPLHF.

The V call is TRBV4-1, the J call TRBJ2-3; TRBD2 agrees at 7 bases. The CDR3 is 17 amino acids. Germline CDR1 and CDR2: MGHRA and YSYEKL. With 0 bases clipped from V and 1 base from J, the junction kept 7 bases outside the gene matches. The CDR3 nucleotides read TGCGCCAGCAGCCAAGAACGAGAAGCGGGGCGCACAGATACGCAGTATTTT. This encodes CASSQEREAGRTDTQYF.

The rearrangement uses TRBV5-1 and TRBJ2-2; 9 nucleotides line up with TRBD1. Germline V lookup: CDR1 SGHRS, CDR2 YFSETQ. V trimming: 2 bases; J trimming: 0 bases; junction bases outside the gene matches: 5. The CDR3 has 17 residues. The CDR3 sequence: CASSFPDRGANTGELFF. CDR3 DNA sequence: TGCGCCAGCAGCTTCCCGGACAGGGGAGCGAACACCGGGGAGCTGTTTTTT.

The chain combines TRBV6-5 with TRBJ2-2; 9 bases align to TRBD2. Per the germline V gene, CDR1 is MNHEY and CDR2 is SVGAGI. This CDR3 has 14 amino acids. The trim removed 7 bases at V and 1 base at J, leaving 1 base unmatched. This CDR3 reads CASKAGGNTGELFF. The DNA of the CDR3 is TGTGCCAGCAAAGCGGGGGGGAACACCGGGGAGCTGTTTTTT.

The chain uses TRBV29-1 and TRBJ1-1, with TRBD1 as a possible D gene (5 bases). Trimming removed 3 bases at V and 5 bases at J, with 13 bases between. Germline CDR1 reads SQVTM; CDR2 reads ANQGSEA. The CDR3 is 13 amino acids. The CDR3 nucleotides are TGCAGCGTTGAGACAGACCCGGGTACTGAAGCTTTCTTT. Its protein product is CSVETDPGTEAFF.

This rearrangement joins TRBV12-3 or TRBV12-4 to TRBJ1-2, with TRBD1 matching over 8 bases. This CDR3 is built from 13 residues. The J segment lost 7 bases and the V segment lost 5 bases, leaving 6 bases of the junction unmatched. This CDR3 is CASSARGLGGYTF. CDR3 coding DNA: TGTGCCAGCAGTGCCAGGGGGCTTGGTGGCTACACCTTC.

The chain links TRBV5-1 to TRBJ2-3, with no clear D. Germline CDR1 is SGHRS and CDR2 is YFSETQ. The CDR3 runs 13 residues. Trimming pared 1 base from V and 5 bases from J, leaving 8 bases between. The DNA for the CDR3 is TGCGCCAGCAGCTTGAATGAGAGAGATACGCAGTATTTT. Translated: CASSLNERDTQYF.